The entry below gives a single T cell receptor (beta chain) sequence along with its context. The antigen remains unidentified. The entry originates in a study of shared clonotypes between healthy human individuals. The study enrolled healthy HIV-negative adults without recent acute infections or vaccinations as donors. The CDR3 extends over 14 amino acids. The germline gives CDR1 SGHTA, CDR2 FQGNSA. The trim removed 4 bases at V and 5 bases at J, leaving 7 bases unmatched. Repertoires were generated with immunoSEQ multiplex PCR, while TCRdb's copy carries only in-frame clones and drops some. There are about 1 million clones in the sample; about 77% occur only once, and 1.5% lies in the top ten. Findings and limits, study-wide: Lower generation probabilities were found for non-shared clonotypes than for those shared by all four donors.

The source is a man between 18 and 35 years old in good health. The J gene is TRBJ2-7, the V gene TRBV7-2, with TRBD1 matching over 8 bases. Sequencing was done on a sample of memory CD4+ T cells sorted from blood. Subset meaning: CD45RA-negative fraction. The CDR3 sequence: CASSSRQGWNEQYF. CDR3 DNA sequence: TGTGCCAGCAGCTCCCGACAGGGGTGGAACGAGCAGTACTTC.